The 5 T cell receptor beta chains listed next were all sequenced from one sample in a study of beta chain features in type 1 diabetes (dated by TCRdb to the late 2010s). Study-level results and caveats: Type 1 diabetes patients showed a moderate but significant shortening of TCRB CDR3 length in all four CD4+ subsets.

The library was built by means of the immunoSEQ multiplex PCR assay. The High Capacity cDNA Reverse Transcription Kit was used to reverse transcribe all of the isolated RNA, meaning that expressed TCRB transcripts were what got sequenced. TCRdb mirrors the immuneACCESS table, restricted to in-frame sequences. Some clones are absent from its copies; in checked studies, under half trace to an unresolved V gene, and the reason for the others is unknown. A total of approximately 360,000 clones appear in this sample, around an eighth of them only once. Of the sample, about 0.01% falls within the top ten clones. These receptors have no identified antigens. Sequenced input: naive CD4+ T cells from blood. Per the publication, the cell subset or site label means: true naive CD4+ T cells. Receptor source: a woman younger than 30 with type 1 diabetes.

The CDR3 DNA is TGTGCCAGCAGCGCCGCCGGGGTAGCGAACTATGGCTACACCTTC. Its protein product is CASSAAGVANYGYTF. V is TRBV9 and J is TRBJ1-2; D is ambiguous. V lost 3 bases and J lost 2, with 14 bases in between. Per the germline V gene, CDR1 is SGDLS and CDR2 is YYNGEE. This CDR3 comprises 15 residues.

V usage is TRBV7-2 and J usage is TRBJ2-1, with D possibly being TRBD1 (6 bases). This CDR3 spans 12 amino acids. Trimming left V 4 bases short and J 10 bases short, with 11 bases between. Germline V gene data show CDR1 as SGHTA and CDR2 as FQGNSA. The CDR3: CASSSQGYEQFF. DNA for the CDR3: TGTGCCAGCAGCTCACAGGGATACGAGCAGTTCTTC.

J is TRBJ1-1 and V is TRBV7-9; tentative D call: TRBD1 (6 bases). Germline lookup yields CDR1 SEHNR and CDR2 FQNEAQ (reference sequence). Deletions cut 1 base from V and 5 bases from J, with 11 bases between. The CDR3 is made up of 14 amino acids. CDR3 protein: CASSLELGTTEAFF. In DNA, the CDR3 is TGTGCCAGCAGCTTAGAATTAGGGACAACTGAAGCTTTCTTT.

This clone was found a few times. V is TRBV11-3 and J is TRBJ1-1, with TRBD1 matching 7 bases. Looked up from germline, CDR1 is SGHNT and CDR2 is YENEEA. This CDR3 spans 15 amino acids. J lost 5 bases, V lost 2 bases, and 8 bases had no gene match. CDR3 in amino acids: CASSLNRDRSTEAFF. CDR3 sequence (DNA): TGTGCCAGCAGCTTAAACCGGGACAGAAGTACTGAAGCTTTCTTT.

This clone was found once. The chain joins TRBV28 to TRBJ2-7; tentative D call: TRBD1 (5 bases). From germline, CDR1 is MDHEN and CDR2 SYDVKM. The CDR3 has 12 residues. V dropped 6 bases and J dropped 7 bases, with 13 bases sitting between them. Here the CDR3 reads CASSLGLWEQYF. In DNA form, the CDR3 reads TGTGCCAGCAGCCTGGGGCTCTGGGAGCAGTACTTC.